Reported below is one TCR beta chain. What it recognizes is unknown. Both about-4-week and about-12-week second-dose recipients were combined. This table comes from immunoSEQ multiplex PCR, and its TCRdb copy is limited to in-frame clones, with some not included. Here the sample spans 100,000 to 140,000 clones, around nine tenths being singletons. This specimen comes from a study of T cell responses to AZD1222 COVID-19 vaccine. General observations from the study: It should be noted that donors were predominantly white British and more often female, and clonal diversity was possibly underestimated. Repertoires were obtained solely post-peak T cell response.

The germline gives CDR1 SGHTA, CDR2 FQGNSA. The junction had 5 bases not matched to a gene; V was cut back by 3 bases and J by 1 base. This CDR3 is built from 17 residues. The chain has TRBV7-2 and TRBJ2-1, with 11 bases lining up with TRBD2. The TCR comes from an adult who received the AZD1222 COVID-19 vaccine. This specimen consisted of peripheral blood, obtained 28 days after the second AZD1222 dose. CDR3 residues: CASSLLAGGTSYNEQFF. The CDR3 DNA follows: TGTGCCAGCAGCTTGCTAGCGGGGGGAACGTCCTACAATGAGCAGTTCTTC.